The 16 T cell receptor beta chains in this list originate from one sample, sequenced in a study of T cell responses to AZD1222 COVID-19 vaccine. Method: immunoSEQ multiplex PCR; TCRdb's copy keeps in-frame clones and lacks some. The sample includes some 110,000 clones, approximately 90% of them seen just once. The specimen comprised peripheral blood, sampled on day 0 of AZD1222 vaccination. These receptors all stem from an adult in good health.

The CDR3 DNA reads TGTGCCAGCAGCTTCCTGGGGTACAATGAGCAGTTCTTC. Amino acids: CASSFLGYNEQFF. The genes are TRBV7-9 and TRBJ2-1; unclear D gene. V was shortened by 3 bases and J by 4 bases, with 7 bases between the two germline ends. Germline V gives CDR1 SEHNR, CDR2 FQNEAQ (reference sequence). CDR3 size: 13 residues.

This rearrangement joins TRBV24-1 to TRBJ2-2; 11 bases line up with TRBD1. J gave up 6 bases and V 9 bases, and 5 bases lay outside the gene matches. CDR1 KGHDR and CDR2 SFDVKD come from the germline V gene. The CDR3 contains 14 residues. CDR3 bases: TGTGCCACCCAAAGGGACAGGGGGGCCGGGGAGCTGTTTTTT. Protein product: CATQRDRGAGELFF.

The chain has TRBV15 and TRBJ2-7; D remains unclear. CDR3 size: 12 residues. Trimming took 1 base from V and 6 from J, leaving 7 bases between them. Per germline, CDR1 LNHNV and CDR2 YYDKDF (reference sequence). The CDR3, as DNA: TGTGCCACCAGCAGAGGGCCGATCGAGCAGTACTTC. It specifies CATSRGPIEQYF.

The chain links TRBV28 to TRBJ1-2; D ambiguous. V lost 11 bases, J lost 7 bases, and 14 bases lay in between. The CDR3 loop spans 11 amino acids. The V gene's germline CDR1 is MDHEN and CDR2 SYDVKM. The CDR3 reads CACGGERGYTF. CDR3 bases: TGTGCCTGCGGAGGAGAGCGTGGCTACACCTTC.

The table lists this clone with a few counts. CDR3 residues: CASSLGTDPEKLFF. CDR3 coding DNA: TGCGCCAGCAGCTTAGGGACAGACCCTGAAAAACTGTTTTTT. The chain employs TRBV5-1 and TRBJ1-4, with TRBD1 matching 7 bases. V shed 2 bases and J 7 bases; nucleotides not matched to a gene: 5. The germline CDR1 and CDR2 sequences are SGHRS and YFSETQ. This CDR3 has 14 amino acids.

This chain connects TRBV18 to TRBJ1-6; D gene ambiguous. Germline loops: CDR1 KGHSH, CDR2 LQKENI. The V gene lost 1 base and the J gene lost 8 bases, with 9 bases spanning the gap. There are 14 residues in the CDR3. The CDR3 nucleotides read TGTGCCAGCTCACCACGGTACGAGGATTCACCCCTCCACTTT. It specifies CASSPRYEDSPLHF.

The CDR3 nucleotides read TGCGCCAGCAGCCTTTCGATGGACTACGAGCAGTACTTC. Its protein is CASSLSMDYEQYF. The chain joins TRBV4-1 to TRBJ2-7; D call uncertain. With 4 bases removed from V and 3 bases from J, the gap between germline ends came to 10 bases. The germline V gene encodes CDR1 MGHRA and CDR2 YSYEKL. The CDR3 loop spans 13 amino acids.

Written as DNA, the CDR3 is TGTGCCAGCACCTGGACCCCCGGTCAGCCCCAGCATTTT. It encodes CASTWTPGQPQHF. V and J are TRBV12-3 or TRBV12-4 and TRBJ1-5; D unresolved. V was trimmed by 7 bases and J by 6 bases, leaving 13 bases between them. The CDR3 consists of 13 residues.

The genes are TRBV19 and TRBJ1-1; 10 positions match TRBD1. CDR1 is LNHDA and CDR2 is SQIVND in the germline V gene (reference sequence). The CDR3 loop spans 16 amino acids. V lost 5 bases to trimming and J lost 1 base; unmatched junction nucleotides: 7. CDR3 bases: TGTGCCAGTAGTCCCGGGACAGGGGCCAAGAACACTGAAGCTTTCTTT. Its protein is CASSPGTGAKNTEAFF.

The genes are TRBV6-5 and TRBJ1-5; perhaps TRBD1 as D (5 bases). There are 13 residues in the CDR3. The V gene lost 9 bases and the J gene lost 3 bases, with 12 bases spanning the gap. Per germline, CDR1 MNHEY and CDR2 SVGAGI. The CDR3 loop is CASGTFSNQPQHF. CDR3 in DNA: TGTGCCAGTGGGACCTTTTCCAATCAGCCCCAGCATTTT.

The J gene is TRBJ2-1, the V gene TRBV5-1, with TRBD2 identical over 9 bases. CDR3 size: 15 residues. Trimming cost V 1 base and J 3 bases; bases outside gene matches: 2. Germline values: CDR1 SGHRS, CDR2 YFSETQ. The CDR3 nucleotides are TGCGCCAGCAGCTTGACTAGCGGGCGCTACAATGAGCAGTTCTTC. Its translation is CASSLTSGRYNEQFF.

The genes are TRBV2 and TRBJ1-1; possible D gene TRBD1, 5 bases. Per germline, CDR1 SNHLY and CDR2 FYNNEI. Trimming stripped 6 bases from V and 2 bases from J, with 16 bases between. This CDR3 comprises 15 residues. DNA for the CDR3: TGTGCCAGCAGCGAATGGGGGGACGCTAACACTGAAGCTTTCTTT. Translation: CASSEWGDANTEAFF.

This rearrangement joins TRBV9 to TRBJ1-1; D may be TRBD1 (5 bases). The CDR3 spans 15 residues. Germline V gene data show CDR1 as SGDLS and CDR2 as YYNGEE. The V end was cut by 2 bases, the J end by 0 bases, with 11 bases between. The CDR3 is CASSVGHLMNTEAFF. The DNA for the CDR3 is TGTGCCAGCAGCGTCGGACACCTCATGAACACTGAAGCTTTCTTT.

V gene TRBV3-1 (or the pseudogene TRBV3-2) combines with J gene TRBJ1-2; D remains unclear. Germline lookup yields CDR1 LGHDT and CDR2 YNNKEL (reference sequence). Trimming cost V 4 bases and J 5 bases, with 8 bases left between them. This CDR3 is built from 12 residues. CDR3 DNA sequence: TGTGCCAGCAGCCGCGGGTATTATGGCTACACCTTC. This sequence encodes CASSRGYYGYTF.

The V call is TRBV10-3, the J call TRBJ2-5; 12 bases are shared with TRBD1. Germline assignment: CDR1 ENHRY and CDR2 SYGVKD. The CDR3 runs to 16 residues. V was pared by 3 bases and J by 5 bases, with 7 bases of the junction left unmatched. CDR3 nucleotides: TGTGCCATCAGTGACCCGGGACAGGGGGCCGGGGAGACCCAGTACTTC. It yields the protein CAISDPGQGAGETQYF.

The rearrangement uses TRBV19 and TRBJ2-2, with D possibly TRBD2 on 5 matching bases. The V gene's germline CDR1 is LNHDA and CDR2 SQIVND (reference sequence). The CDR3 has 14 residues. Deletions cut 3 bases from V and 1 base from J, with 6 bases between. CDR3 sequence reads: CASSIAGNTGELFF. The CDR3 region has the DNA TGTGCCAGTAGTATCGCGGGGAACACCGGGGAGCTGTTTTTT.